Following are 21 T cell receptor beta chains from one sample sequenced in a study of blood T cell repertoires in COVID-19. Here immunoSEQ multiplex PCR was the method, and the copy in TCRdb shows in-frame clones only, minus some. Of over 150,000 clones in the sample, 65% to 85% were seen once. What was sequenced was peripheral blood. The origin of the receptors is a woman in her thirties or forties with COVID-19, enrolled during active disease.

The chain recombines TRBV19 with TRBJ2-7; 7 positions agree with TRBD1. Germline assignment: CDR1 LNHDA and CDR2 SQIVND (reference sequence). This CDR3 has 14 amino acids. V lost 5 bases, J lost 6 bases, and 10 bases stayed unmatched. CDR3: CASSLTTGSREQYF. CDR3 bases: TGTGCCAGTAGTCTTACGACAGGGTCGCGCGAGCAGTACTTC.

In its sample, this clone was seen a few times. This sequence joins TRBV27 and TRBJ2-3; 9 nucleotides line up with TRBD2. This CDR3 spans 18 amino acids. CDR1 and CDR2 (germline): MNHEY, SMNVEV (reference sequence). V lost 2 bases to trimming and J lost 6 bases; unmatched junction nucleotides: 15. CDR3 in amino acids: CASSLPPLRREGRDTQYF. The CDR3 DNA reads TGTGCCAGCAGTTTACCCCCCCTGCGGCGGGAGGGCCGTGATACGCAGTATTTT.

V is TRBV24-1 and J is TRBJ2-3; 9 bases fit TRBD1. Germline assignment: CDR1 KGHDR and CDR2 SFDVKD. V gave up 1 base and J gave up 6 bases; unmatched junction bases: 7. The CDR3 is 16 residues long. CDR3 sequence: CATSDFSGTGKDTQYF. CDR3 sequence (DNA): TGTGCCACCAGTGATTTCTCGGGGACAGGGAAGGATACGCAGTATTTT.

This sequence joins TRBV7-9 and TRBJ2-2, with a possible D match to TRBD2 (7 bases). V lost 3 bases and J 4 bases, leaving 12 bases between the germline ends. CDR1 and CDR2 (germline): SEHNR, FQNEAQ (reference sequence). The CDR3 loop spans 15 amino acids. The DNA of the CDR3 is TGTGCCAGCAGCTTTAACAGGGAGGGCACCGGGGAGCTGTTTTTT. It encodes CASSFNREGTGELFF.

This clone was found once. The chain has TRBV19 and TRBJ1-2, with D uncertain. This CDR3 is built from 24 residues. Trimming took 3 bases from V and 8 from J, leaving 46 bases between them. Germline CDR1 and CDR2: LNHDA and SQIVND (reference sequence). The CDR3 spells CASSIVQPSPINYFRVEYNWGYTF. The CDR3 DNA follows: TGTGCCAGTAGTATTGTCCAGCCTTCCCCAATTAACTATTTCCGAGTCGAATATAACTGGGGCTACACCTTC.

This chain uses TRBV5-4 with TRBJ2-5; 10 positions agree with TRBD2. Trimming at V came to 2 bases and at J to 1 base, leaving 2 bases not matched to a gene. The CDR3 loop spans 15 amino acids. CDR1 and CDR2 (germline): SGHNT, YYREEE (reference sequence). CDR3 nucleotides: TGTGCCAGCAGCTTTCGGACTAGCGGCCAAGAGACCCAGTACTTC. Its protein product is CASSFRTSGQETQYF.

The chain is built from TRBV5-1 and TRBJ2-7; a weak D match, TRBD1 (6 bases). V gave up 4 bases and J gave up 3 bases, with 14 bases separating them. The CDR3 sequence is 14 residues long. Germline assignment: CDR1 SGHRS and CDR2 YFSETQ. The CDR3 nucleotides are TGCGCCAGCAGCGTAACAGGGATCGGCTACGAGCAGTACTTC. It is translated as CASSVTGIGYEQYF.

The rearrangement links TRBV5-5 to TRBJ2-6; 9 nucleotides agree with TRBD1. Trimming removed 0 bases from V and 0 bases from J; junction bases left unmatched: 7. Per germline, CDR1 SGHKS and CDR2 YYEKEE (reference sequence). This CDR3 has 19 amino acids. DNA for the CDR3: TGTGCCAGCAGCTTGGGGGACAGGGCCCCCCTCTCTGGGGCCAACGTCCTGACTTTC. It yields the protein CASSLGDRAPLSGANVLTF.

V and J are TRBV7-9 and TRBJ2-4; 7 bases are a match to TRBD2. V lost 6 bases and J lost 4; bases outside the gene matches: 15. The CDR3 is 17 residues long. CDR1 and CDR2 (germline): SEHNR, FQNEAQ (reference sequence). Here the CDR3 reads CASSPPTSGIMKNIQYF. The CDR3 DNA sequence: TGTGCCAGCAGTCCACCGACAAGCGGGATTATGAAAAACATTCAGTACTTC.

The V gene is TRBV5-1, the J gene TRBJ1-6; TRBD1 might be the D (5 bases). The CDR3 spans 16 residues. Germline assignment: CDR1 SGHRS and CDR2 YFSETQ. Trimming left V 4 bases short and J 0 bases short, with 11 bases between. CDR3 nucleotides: TGCGCCAGCAGCCGGACATCGGGCTCCTATAATTCACCCCTCCACTTT. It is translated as CASSRTSGSYNSPLHF.

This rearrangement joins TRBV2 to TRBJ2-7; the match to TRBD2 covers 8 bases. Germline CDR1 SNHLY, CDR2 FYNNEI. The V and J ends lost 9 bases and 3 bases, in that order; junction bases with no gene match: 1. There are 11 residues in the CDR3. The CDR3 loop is CASTSGYEQYF. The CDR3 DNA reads TGTGCCAGTACTAGCGGCTACGAGCAGTACTTC. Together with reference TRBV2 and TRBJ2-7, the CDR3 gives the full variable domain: EPEVTQTPSHQVTQMGQEVILRCVPISNHLYFYWYRQILGQKVEFLVSFYNNEISEKSEIFDDQFSVERPDGSNFTLKIRSTKLEDSAMYFCASTSGYEQYFGPGTRLTVT.

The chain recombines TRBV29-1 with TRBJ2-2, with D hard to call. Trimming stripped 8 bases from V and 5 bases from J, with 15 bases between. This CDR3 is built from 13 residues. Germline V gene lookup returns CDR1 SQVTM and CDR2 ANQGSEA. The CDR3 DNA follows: TGCAGCTCCCAGTACGTATCAACCGGGGAGCTGTTTTTT. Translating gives CSSQYVSTGELFF.

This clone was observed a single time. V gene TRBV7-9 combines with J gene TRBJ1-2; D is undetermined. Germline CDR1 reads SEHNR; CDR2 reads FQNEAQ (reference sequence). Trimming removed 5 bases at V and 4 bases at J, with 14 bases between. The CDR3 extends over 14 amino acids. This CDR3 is CASSPPKYSYGYTF. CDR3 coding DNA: TGTGCCAGCAGCCCGCCCAAATACAGCTATGGCTACACCTTC.

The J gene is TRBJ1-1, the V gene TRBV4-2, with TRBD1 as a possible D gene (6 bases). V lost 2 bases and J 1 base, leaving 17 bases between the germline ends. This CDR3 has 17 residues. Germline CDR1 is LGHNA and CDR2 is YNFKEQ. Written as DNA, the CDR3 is TGTGCCAGCAGCCAAATTGGGGGCTCGAGCCAGAACACTGAAGCTTTCTTT. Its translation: CASSQIGGSSQNTEAFF.

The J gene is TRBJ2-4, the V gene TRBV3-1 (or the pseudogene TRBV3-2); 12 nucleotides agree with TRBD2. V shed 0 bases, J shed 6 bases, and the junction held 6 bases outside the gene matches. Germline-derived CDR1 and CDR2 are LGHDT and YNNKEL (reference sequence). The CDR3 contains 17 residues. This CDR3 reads CASSQDRGGLAGNIQYF. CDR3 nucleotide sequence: TGTGCCAGCAGCCAAGATCGGGGGGGACTAGCGGGAAACATTCAGTACTTC.

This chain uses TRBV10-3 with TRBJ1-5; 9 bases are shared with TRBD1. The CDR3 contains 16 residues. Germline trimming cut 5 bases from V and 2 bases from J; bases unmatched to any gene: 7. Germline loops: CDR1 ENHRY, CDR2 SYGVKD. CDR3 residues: CAISTTGGKGNQPQHF. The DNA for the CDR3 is TGTGCCATCAGTACGACAGGGGGGAAAGGCAATCAGCCCCAGCATTTT.

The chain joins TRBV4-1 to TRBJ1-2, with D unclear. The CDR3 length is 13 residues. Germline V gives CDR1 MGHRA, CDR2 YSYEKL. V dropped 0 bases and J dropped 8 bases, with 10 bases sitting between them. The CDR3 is CASSQERAGGYTF. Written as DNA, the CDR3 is TGCGCCAGCAGCCAAGAGAGGGCGGGGGGCTACACCTTC.

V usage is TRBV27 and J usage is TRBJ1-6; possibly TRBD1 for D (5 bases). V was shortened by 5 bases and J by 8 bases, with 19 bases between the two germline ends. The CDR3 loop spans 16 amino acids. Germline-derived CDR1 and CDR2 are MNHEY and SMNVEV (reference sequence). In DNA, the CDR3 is TGTGCCAGCAGTCCTCAGCTTGGAGGGACGTATTCACCCCTCCACTTT. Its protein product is CASSPQLGGTYSPLHF.

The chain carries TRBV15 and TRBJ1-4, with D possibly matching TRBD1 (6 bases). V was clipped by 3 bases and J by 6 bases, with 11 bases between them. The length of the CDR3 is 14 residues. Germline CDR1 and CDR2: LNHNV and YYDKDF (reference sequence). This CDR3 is CATSSWTDYEKLFF. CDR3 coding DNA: TGTGCCACCAGCAGCTGGACAGATTATGAAAAACTGTTTTTT.

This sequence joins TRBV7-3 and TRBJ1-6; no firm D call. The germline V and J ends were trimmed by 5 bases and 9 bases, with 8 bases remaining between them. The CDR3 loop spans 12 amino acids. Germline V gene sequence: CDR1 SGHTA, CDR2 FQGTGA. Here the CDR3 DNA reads TGTGCCAGCAGCGAACCGGGTTCACCCCTCCACTTT. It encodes CASSEPGSPLHF.

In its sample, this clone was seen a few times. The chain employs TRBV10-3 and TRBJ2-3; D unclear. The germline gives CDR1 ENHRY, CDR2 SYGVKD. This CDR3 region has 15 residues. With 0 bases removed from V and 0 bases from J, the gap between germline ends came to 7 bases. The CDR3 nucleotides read TGTGCCATCAGTGAGTCCCAGACTAGCACAGATACGCAGTATTTT. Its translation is CAISESQTSTDTQYF.